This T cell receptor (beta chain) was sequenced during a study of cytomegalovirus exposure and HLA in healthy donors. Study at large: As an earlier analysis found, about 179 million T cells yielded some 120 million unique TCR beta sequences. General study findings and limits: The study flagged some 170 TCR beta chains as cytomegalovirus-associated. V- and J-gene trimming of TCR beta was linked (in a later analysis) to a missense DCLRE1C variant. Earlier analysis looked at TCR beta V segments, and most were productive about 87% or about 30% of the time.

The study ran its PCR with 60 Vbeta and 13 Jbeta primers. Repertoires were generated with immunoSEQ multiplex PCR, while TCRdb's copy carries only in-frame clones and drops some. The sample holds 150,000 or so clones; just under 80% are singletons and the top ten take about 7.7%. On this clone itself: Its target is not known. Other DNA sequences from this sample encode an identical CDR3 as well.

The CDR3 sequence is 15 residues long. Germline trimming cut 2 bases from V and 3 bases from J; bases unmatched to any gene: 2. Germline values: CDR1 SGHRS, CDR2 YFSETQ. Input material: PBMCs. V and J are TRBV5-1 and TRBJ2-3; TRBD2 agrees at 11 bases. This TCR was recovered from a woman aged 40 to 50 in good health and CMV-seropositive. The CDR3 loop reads CASSFSGGGTDTQYF. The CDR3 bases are TGCGCCAGCAGCTTTAGCGGGGGGGGAACAGATACGCAGTATTTT.